What follows are 15 T cell receptor beta chains derived from one specimen sequenced in a study of a mutant IDH1 vaccine in newly diagnosed glioma. Method: immunoSEQ multiplex PCR; TCRdb's copy keeps in-frame clones and lacks some. Among tens of thousands of clones listed, 70% to 90% were seen once. These receptors have no known antigen. The time point: week 47, end of study. All doses held 300 ug of mutant IDH1 20-mer peptide, with topical imiquimod. The sequences come from PBMCs, collected from a glioma patient whose treatment included an IDH1 peptide vaccine. These receptors all come from a middle-aged man with glioma.

This clone was counted between two and nine times. The chain joins TRBV4-3 to TRBJ1-4, with TRBD1 as a possible D gene (6 bases). This CDR3 has 15 residues. Trimming pared 1 base from V and 3 bases from J, leaving 9 bases between. Germline CDR1 and CDR2: LGHNA and YSLEER. The CDR3 DNA follows: TGCGCCAGCAGCCAAGCGGGACACTCTAATGAAAAACTGTTTTTT. This encodes CASSQAGHSNEKLFF.

J is TRBJ2-5 and V is TRBV30; D gene unclear. With 4 bases removed from V and 2 bases from J, the gap between germline ends came to 11 bases. The CDR3 is made up of 13 amino acids. Germline lookup yields CDR1 GTSNPN and CDR2 SVGIG (reference sequence). CDR3 in amino acids: CAWIGQSQETQYF. Here the CDR3 DNA reads TGTGCCTGGATTGGGCAGTCTCAAGAGACCCAGTACTTC.

The chain is built from TRBV10-2 and TRBJ1-2; 8 bases are a match to TRBD1. This CDR3 contains 14 residues. V lost 2 bases to trimming and J lost 7 bases; unmatched junction nucleotides: 6. Per germline, CDR1 WSHSY and CDR2 SAAADI. The CDR3, as DNA: TGCGCCAGCAGTGAGATGCCAGGGGGCACTGGCTACACCTTC. It encodes CASSEMPGGTGYTF.

V usage is TRBV5-1 and J usage is TRBJ2-3; TRBD2 is a possible D gene (5 bases). V lost 2 bases, J lost 3 bases, and 7 bases lay in between. The CDR3 is 13 amino acids. Germline V lookup: CDR1 SGHRS, CDR2 YFSETQ. CDR3 in amino acids: CASSFGGTDTQYF. The CDR3 DNA sequence: TGCGCCAGCAGCTTCGGCGGGACAGATACGCAGTATTTT.

The V gene is TRBV6-6, the J gene TRBJ2-1; possibly TRBD1 for D (5 bases). This CDR3 region has 13 residues. Germline V gives CDR1 MNHNY, CDR2 SVGAGI (reference sequence). Trimming shortened V by 5 bases and J by 8 bases, and 13 bases separated the two germline ends. The CDR3 bases are TGTGCCAGCAGTCCCCAGGGCACGGATGAGCAGTTCTTC. Translated, it gives CASSPQGTDEQFF.

The genes are TRBV19 and TRBJ2-2; no clear D. Germline V gives CDR1 LNHDA, CDR2 SQIVND (reference sequence). The V end lost 1 base, the J end lost 8 bases, and 5 bases lay between the germline ends. CDR3 length: 12 amino acids. DNA of the CDR3: TGTGCCAGTAGTATAGTGGTTGGGGAGCTGTTTTTT. The encoded protein is CASSIVVGELFF.

This chain joins TRBV5-5 and TRBJ1-2; D gene ambiguous. This CDR3 contains 13 residues. The germline CDR1 and CDR2 sequences are SGHKS and YYEKEE (reference sequence). Trimming removed 0 bases at V and 4 bases at J, with 7 bases between. The CDR3 region is CASSLVPTYGYTF. In DNA, the CDR3 is TGTGCCAGCAGCTTGGTTCCGACCTATGGCTACACCTTC.

The V gene is TRBV7-2, the J gene TRBJ1-3; tentative D call: TRBD1 (5 bases). The V end lost 5 bases, the J end lost 3 bases, and 11 bases lay between the germline ends. The CDR3 consists of 14 residues. From germline, CDR1 is SGHTA and CDR2 FQGNSA. Here the CDR3 reads CASSAGTFGNTIYF. The CDR3 nucleotides read TGTGCCAGCAGCGCGGGGACTTTTGGAAACACCATATATTTT.

This clone was detected only a few times. The genes are TRBV2 and TRBJ1-1; TRBD1 matches 9 bases. With 5 bases clipped from V and 5 bases from J, the junction kept 6 bases outside the gene matches. This CDR3 spans 14 amino acids. Germline-derived CDR1 and CDR2 are SNHLY and FYNNEI. This CDR3 is CASSRGQGLTEAFF. CDR3 coding DNA: TGTGCCAGCAGTAGGGGACAGGGTTTAACTGAAGCTTTCTTT.

In this sample, this clone turned up once. Germline is not matched at one junction end, which may reflect a read error. The chain is built from TRBV7-7 and TRBJ2-2; D remains ambiguous. The germline gives CDR1 SSHAT, CDR2 FNYEAQ (reference sequence). The CDR3 loop spans 13 amino acids. CDR3 amino acids: CASSSKNTGELFF. The CDR3 DNA reads as TGTGCTAGCAGCTCGAAAAACACCGGGGAGCTGTTTTTT.

The count of this clone is one. The chain combines TRBV5-8 with TRBJ2-7; 8 bases match TRBD1. Germline CDR1 SGHTS, CDR2 YDEGEE. The CDR3 loop spans 15 amino acids. J gave up 5 bases and V 2 bases, and 9 bases lay outside the gene matches. Here the CDR3 DNA reads TGTGCCAGCAGCTTCAGGGGGCATCTGGGAAACGAGCAGTACTTC. This gives the protein CASSFRGHLGNEQYF.

As for this clone: Other nucleotide sequences from this sample produce the same CDR3. The rearrangement joins TRBV7-9 to TRBJ1-5; TRBD1 might be the D (5 bases). The CDR3 consists of 15 residues. Per the germline V gene, CDR1 is SEHNR and CDR2 is FQNEAQ (reference sequence). V was trimmed by 5 bases and J by 7 bases, leaving 18 bases between them. CDR3 region: CASSPVGGLNQPQHF. The CDR3 coding sequence is TGTGCCAGCAGCCCTGTCGGGGGTCTGAACCAGCCCCAGCATTTT.

V and J are TRBV5-5 and TRBJ1-5; 7 bases align to TRBD1. After removal of 0 bases from V and 5 bases from J, the junction contained 8 bases not matched to a gene. The CDR3 is made up of 16 amino acids. Germline V gives CDR1 SGHKS, CDR2 YYEKEE (reference sequence). The CDR3 here is CASSLETGRIDQPQHF. In DNA, the CDR3 is TGTGCCAGCAGCTTGGAGACAGGGAGGATCGATCAGCCCCAGCATTTT.

J is TRBJ1-5 and V is TRBV11-3; no clear D gene. CDR3 length: 12 residues. Germline CDR1 SGHNT, CDR2 YENEEA. CDR3 in DNA: TGTGCTACCCGAGAGGGAAATCAGCCCCAGCATTTT. It specifies CATREGNQPQHF.

This chain links TRBV7-2 with TRBJ1-2; no clear D gene. This CDR3 is built from 13 residues. CDR1 and CDR2 from the germline V gene are SGHTA and FQGNSA. V was clipped by 1 base and J by 8 bases, with 11 bases between them. The CDR3 DNA sequence: TGTGCCAGCAGCTTAGAGGGCCGCCGGGGCTACACCTTC. Translating gives CASSLEGRRGYTF.